One sample yielded the 23 T cell receptor beta chains listed below, sequenced in a study of Ad26.COV2.S vaccination and SARS-CoV-2 variants. Described treatment: about 20 received Ad26.COV2.S at low or high dose, single or two shots; five or six received placebo; per-sample allocation not given. Samples came from day 63 after the first vaccine or placebo injection. Profiled with immunoSEQ multiplex PCR; TCRdb holds only in-frame clones, not every one. The sample holds roughly 330,000 clones, roughly nine tenths seen once. The specimen was peripheral blood, collected in a trial of Ad26.COV2.S vaccine versus placebo. Every receptor here comes from a person between 18 and 65 years old who received the Ad26.COV2.S COVID-19 vaccine or a placebo.

This clone was observed a few times. The chain couples TRBV24-1 to TRBJ2-1; the D gene is possibly TRBD2 (6 bases). The germline gives CDR1 KGHDR, CDR2 SFDVKD. The CDR3 length is 15 residues. V lost 1 base to trimming and J lost 5 bases, with 11 bases between them. In nucleotides, the CDR3 is TGTGCCACCAGTGATTTAAAGGAGGGCCACAATGAGCAGTTCTTC. Its protein is CATSDLKEGHNEQFF.

The CDR3 bases are TGTGCCAGCAGCGATTACAGGGGGACCGGGGAGCTGTTTTTT. Translation gives CASSDYRGTGELFF. The V and J genes are TRBV5-8 and TRBJ2-2, with TRBD1 matching over 8 bases. The ends lost 4 bases at V and 5 bases at J; junction bases unmatched: 4. CDR1 is SGHTS and CDR2 is YDEGEE in the germline V gene. The CDR3 length is 14 residues. Based on the CDR3 plus reference TRBV5-8 and TRBJ2-2, the full variable domain is EAGVTQSPTHLIKTRGQQATLRCSPISGHTSVYWYQQALGLGLQFLLWYDEGEERNRGNFPPRFSGRQFPNYSSELNVNALELEDSALYLCASSDYRGTGELFFGEGSRLTVL.

This chain links TRBV9 with TRBJ2-1, with 8 nucleotides matching TRBD2. Per germline, CDR1 SGDLS and CDR2 YYNGEE. The CDR3 contains 16 residues. Trimming removed 3 bases from V and 4 bases from J; junction bases left unmatched: 9. CDR3 sequence: CASSGSRAGGYNEQFF. The CDR3 nucleotides are TGTGCCAGCAGCGGGTCCCGGGCGGGAGGATACAATGAGCAGTTCTTC.

This clone appeared a few times. V usage is TRBV10-3 and J usage is TRBJ2-6; D could derive from TRBD1 or TRBD2 (5 bases each). Deletions cut 8 bases from V and 0 bases from J, with 5 bases between. The CDR3 runs 13 residues. CDR1 and CDR2 (germline): ENHRY, SYGVKD. This CDR3 reads CAIGTSGANVLTF. CDR3 DNA: TGTGCCATCGGGACCTCTGGGGCCAACGTCCTGACTTTC.

This chain connects TRBV10-3 to TRBJ2-1; no reliable D call. The CDR3 has 13 amino acids. Germline assignment: CDR1 ENHRY and CDR2 SYGVKD. V was pared by 0 bases and J by 10 bases, with 10 bases between. In DNA form, the CDR3 reads TGTGCCATCAGTGAGTCGCCCAGGAACGAGCAGTTCTTC. This translates into CAISESPRNEQFF.

The V call is TRBV7-2, the J call TRBJ2-5; D remains ambiguous. The CDR3 is 11 amino acids. Germline V gene lookup returns CDR1 SGHTA and CDR2 FQGNSA. V was trimmed by 4 bases and J by 7 bases, leaving 7 bases between them. The CDR3 here is CASSSLRTQYF. CDR3 nucleotide sequence: TGTGCCAGCAGCTCTTTAAGGACCCAGTACTTC.

The V gene is TRBV20-1, the J gene TRBJ2-1, with D perhaps matching TRBD2 (6 bases). The CDR3 is made up of 17 amino acids. Per the germline V gene, CDR1 is DFQATT and CDR2 is SNEGSKA (reference sequence). Deletions cut 3 bases from V and 4 bases from J, with 22 bases between. The CDR3 spells CSASGDSAPTSYNEQFF. In DNA form, the CDR3 reads TGCAGTGCTAGTGGTGACAGCGCGCCGACTAGTTACAATGAGCAGTTCTTC.

The CDR3 region has the DNA TGTGCCAGCAGTTTGACAGATCAGCCCCAGCATTTT. As protein: CASSLTDQPQHF. J is TRBJ1-5 and V is TRBV27; D is possibly TRBD1 (5 bases). The germline V gene encodes CDR1 MNHEY and CDR2 SMNVEV (reference sequence). The CDR3 totals 12 residues. The ends were cut back, 3 bases at V and 5 bases at J, with 5 bases in the middle.

The chain joins TRBV29-1 to TRBJ2-7; either TRBD1 or TRBD2 may fit D (5 bases each). Per the germline V gene, CDR1 is SQVTM and CDR2 is ANQGSEA. The V end lost 8 bases, the J end lost 6 bases, and 17 bases lay between the germline ends. This CDR3 comprises 12 residues. The CDR3 coding sequence is TGCAGCTCTTCGGGGCACCCGCTCGAGCAGTACGTC. Translating gives CSSSGHPLEQYV.

This clone was seen only a few times. This chain uses TRBV7-9 with TRBJ2-6; D is ambiguous. This CDR3 is built from 14 residues. Germline lookup yields CDR1 SEHNR and CDR2 FQNEAQ (reference sequence). Trimming removed 4 bases from V and 4 bases from J, with 8 bases in between. The CDR3 DNA follows: TGTGCCAGCAGCTCCGGGCCCGGGGCCAACGTCCTGACTTTC. Its translation is CASSSGPGANVLTF.

The V call is TRBV3-1 (or the pseudogene TRBV3-2), the J call TRBJ2-2; D not certain. The CDR3 loop spans 15 amino acids. V was shortened by 3 bases and J by 2 bases, with 10 bases between the two germline ends. CDR1 is LGHDT, CDR2 YNNKEL, per germline (reference sequence). For the CDR3, the DNA is TGTGCCAGCAGCCACCTACCTCGAAACACCGGGGAGCTGTTTTTT. Translating it yields CASSHLPRNTGELFF.

The V call is TRBV5-4, the J call TRBJ1-3, with D possibly TRBD1 on 5 matching bases. The CDR3 loop spans 17 amino acids. CDR1 is SGHNT, CDR2 YYREEE, per germline (reference sequence). Trimming removed 0 bases from V and 0 bases from J, with 13 bases in between. CDR3 sequence reads: CASSLATADSSGNTIYF. CDR3 DNA sequence: TGTGCCAGCAGCTTGGCGACAGCCGACTCCTCTGGAAACACCATATATTTT.

CDR3 nucleotides: TGTGCCAGCAGTCTAACCGTAAGCTCCTACAATGAGCAGTTCTTC. Translation gives CASSLTVSSYNEQFF. The chain uses TRBV7-2 and TRBJ2-1; D gene unclear. V lost 6 bases to trimming and J lost 0 bases, with 12 bases between them. The CDR3 length is 15 residues. CDR1 and CDR2 (germline): SGHTA, FQGNSA.

The chain uses TRBV10-2 and TRBJ1-2; D is ambiguous. Trimming shortened V by 3 bases and J by 6 bases, and 11 bases separated the two germline ends. CDR1 and CDR2 (germline): WSHSY, SAAADI. CDR3 length equals 13 residues. The CDR3 region has the DNA TGCGCCAGCAGTGACAGGCGCCCGGATGGCTACACCTTC. Protein: CASSDRRPDGYTF.

The chain couples TRBV5-4 to TRBJ1-3; TRBD1 matches 7 bases. The CDR3 runs to 13 residues. The V and J ends lost 4 bases and 6 bases, in that order; junction bases with no gene match: 4. Germline CDR1 and CDR2: SGHNT and YYREEE (reference sequence). For the CDR3, the DNA is TGTGCCAGCAGCGACAGGGAAGAAAACACCATATATTTT. It yields the protein CASSDREENTIYF.

The V gene is TRBV5-8, the J gene TRBJ1-1; D is unresolved. The CDR3 consists of 16 residues. CDR1 and CDR2 from the germline V gene are SGHTS and YDEGEE. V lost 4 bases to trimming and J lost 0 bases, with 16 bases between them. The CDR3 loop reads CASSLRLLSMNTEAFF. DNA for the CDR3: TGTGCCAGCAGCCTCAGACTCCTTAGTATGAACACTGAAGCTTTCTTT.

The chain links TRBV19 to TRBJ2-3; D gene uncertain. Germline assignment: CDR1 LNHDA and CDR2 SQIVND (reference sequence). Trimming pared 5 bases from V and 4 bases from J, leaving 4 bases between. The CDR3 loop spans 11 amino acids. The CDR3 DNA follows: TGTGCCAGTAGTGTGGCAGATACGCAGTATTTT. Amino acid sequence: CASSVADTQYF.

CDR3 sequence: CASSEGGVGYTIYF. In DNA, the CDR3 is TGTGCCAGCAGTGAAGGGGGAGTCGGGTACACCATATATTTT. The chain has TRBV6-1 and TRBJ1-3, with D unclear. Germline lookup yields CDR1 MNHNS and CDR2 SASEGT. Between the trimmed V and J ends, which lost 1 base and 8 bases, there was a span of 12 bases. The CDR3 consists of 14 residues.

The chain uses TRBV19 and TRBJ1-6; TRBD1 is a possible D gene (5 bases). The CDR3 is made up of 14 amino acids. Trimming cost V 3 bases and J 9 bases, with 12 bases left between them. Germline lookup yields CDR1 LNHDA and CDR2 SQIVND (reference sequence). The CDR3 sequence: CASSMGRDLSPLHF. In DNA, the CDR3 is TGTGCCAGTAGTATGGGCAGGGATCTTTCACCCCTCCACTTT.

This clone was seen a handful of times. This chain uses TRBV11-3 with TRBJ1-6; D ambiguous. CDR1 is SGHNT, CDR2 YENEEA, per germline. This CDR3 is built from 15 residues. V was cut by 1 base and J by 9 bases, with 13 bases left in between. CDR3 DNA: TGTGCCAGCAGCTTAGCCGCCATCGCTGGTTCACCCCTCCACTTT. Translation: CASSLAAIAGSPLHF.

The gene calls are TRBV15 and TRBJ2-4; tentatively, D is TRBD1 or TRBD2 (5 bases each). The CDR3 has 16 residues. Trimming removed 1 base at V and 0 bases at J, with 10 bases between. Germline loops: CDR1 LNHNV, CDR2 YYDKDF (reference sequence). This chain's CDR3 is CATSRGSGTAKNIQYF. The CDR3 DNA reads TGTGCCACCAGCAGAGGCTCCGGGACAGCCAAAAACATTCAGTACTTC.

This clone is a singleton in its sample. V usage is TRBV12-3 or TRBV12-4 and J usage is TRBJ1-2; D call uncertain. This CDR3 has 13 residues. Trimming left V 7 bases short and J 5 bases short, with 14 bases between. In DNA form, the CDR3 reads TGTGCCAGCAAACTTACCGGGAGGTATGGCTACACCTTC. Translating gives CASKLTGRYGYTF.

CDR3 protein: CASSPLTETNEKLFF. The CDR3 coding sequence is TGTGCCAGCAGTCCATTGACGGAAACTAATGAAAAACTGTTTTTT. V gene TRBV27 combines with J gene TRBJ1-4, with no clear D. Germline CDR1 and CDR2: MNHEY and SMNVEV (reference sequence). With 5 bases removed from V and 1 base from J, the gap between germline ends came to 11 bases. CDR3 length: 15 residues.